A selection of T cell receptor beta chains follows, all from one sample in a study of Ad26.COV2.S vaccination and SARS-CoV-2 variants. Clones were read by immunoSEQ multiplex PCR, and TCRdb kept only the in-frame ones, dropping some. This table holds around 500,000 clones, about 88% found once. Sequences were derived from peripheral blood, sampled in a trial of Ad26.COV2.S vaccine versus placebo. These TCRs come from a person aged 18-65 years who received the Ad26.COV2.S COVID-19 vaccine or a placebo. The CDR3 runs from the conserved cysteine through the conserved F or W. The order of the fields is J gene, D gene, V gene, CDR3 protein, CDR3 DNA. The D gene is left open where the match is weak.

TRBJ1-2	NA	TRBV7-9	CASSPSALTGYTF	TGTGCCAGCAGCCCCTCCGCTCTTACTGGCTACACCTTC
TRBJ1-1	NA	TRBV6-5	CASSYSGGLNSEAFF	TGTGCCAGCAGTTACAGTGGGGGGTTGAACTCTGAAGCTTTCTTT
TRBJ1-1	NA	TRBV27	CASRTGPNTEAFF	TGTGCCAGCAGAACGGGACCCAACACTGAAGCTTTCTTT
TRBJ1-2	NA	TRBV28	CASSLPDRSYGYTF	TGTGCCAGCAGTTTACCCGACAGATCCTATGGCTACACCTTC
TRBJ1-2	NA	TRBV30	CAWSDRVGYGYTF	TGTGCCTGGAGTGACAGGGTAGGGTATGGCTACACCTTC
TRBJ1-4	TRBD1	TRBV10-3	CAIKGQGDEKLFF	TGTGCCATCAAGGGACAGGGGGATGAAAAACTGTTTTTT
TRBJ2-7	NA	TRBV3-1/TRBV3-2	CASSQRDWAGEQYF	TGTGCCAGCAGCCAACGGGACTGGGCCGGCGAGCAGTACTTC
TRBJ2-7	NA	TRBV7-9	CASSLAPGTEQYF	TGTGCCAGCAGCTTAGCGCCGGGAACCGAGCAGTACTTC
TRBJ2-1	NA	TRBV10-3	CAIRGNNEQFF	TGTGCCATCAGGGGAAACAATGAGCAGTTCTTC
TRBJ1-5	NA	TRBV6-5	CASSYVESGQPQHF	TGTGCCAGCAGTTATGTTGAGTCTGGGCAGCCCCAGCATTTT
TRBJ1-5	NA	TRBV29-1	CSVAGGLGQPQHF	TGCAGCGTTGCCGGGGGCCTCGGCCAGCCCCAGCATTTT
TRBJ2-5	TRBD2	TRBV19	CASSIGLAGGGQETQYF	TGTGCCAGTAGTATTGGCCTAGCGGGAGGAGGGCAAGAGACCCAGTACTTC
TRBJ2-2	NA	TRBV7-9	CASSRVSGELFF	TGTGCCAGCAGCAGGGTTTCGGGGGAGCTGTTTTTT
TRBJ2-7	NA	TRBV28	CASSLYGATIYEQYF	TGTGCCAGCAGTTTATATGGGGCCACTATCTACGAGCAGTACTTC
TRBJ2-2	NA	TRBV11-2	CASNLGGAGELFF	TGTGCCAGCAACCTAGGGGGGGCCGGGGAGCTGTTTTTT
TRBJ2-7	TRBD2	TRBV10-3	CAIRRTAGGPDEQYF	TGTGCCATCAGACGAACAGCGGGAGGCCCCGACGAGCAGTACTTC
TRBJ1-1	NA	TRBV4-1	CASSHLVTVENTEAFF	TGCGCCAGCAGCCATCTCGTGACGGTTGAGAACACTGAAGCTTTCTTT
TRBJ2-7	NA	TRBV3-1/TRBV3-2	CASSQMTQSYEQYF	TGTGCCAGCAGCCAGATGACTCAGTCCTACGAGCAGTACTTC
TRBJ2-1	TRBD1	TRBV30	CAWAQTGAVGNEQFF	TGTGCCTGGGCCCAAACAGGGGCGGTGGGGAATGAGCAGTTCTTC
TRBJ2-1	NA	TRBV3-1/TRBV3-2	CASSQDTRGPGDEQFF	TGTGCCAGCAGCCAAGATACACGGGGGCCCGGGGATGAGCAGTTCTTC
TRBJ2-5	NA	TRBV5-4	CASSLAQLQETQYF	TGTGCCAGCAGCTTGGCTCAACTCCAAGAGACCCAGTACTTC